The 26 T cell receptor beta chains listed next were all sequenced from one sample in a study of T cells in localized non-small cell lung cancer. Sequencing was performed with immunoSEQ multiplex PCR; in TCRdb, only in-frame clones are kept and a portion is missing. This sample has some 80,000 clones; roughly 86% occur once, and the top ten carry over 2.5%. Sequences were derived from peripheral blood, sampled before any cancer treatment. The source is a man aged 40-75 years with stage I lung adenocarcinoma.

As for this clone: At one end the junction does not follow the germline gene, possibly because of a read error. This chain joins TRBV10-3 and TRBJ1-1; no clear D gene. In germline, CDR1 is ENHRY, CDR2 SYGVKD. The CDR3 loop spans 14 amino acids. The DNA of the CDR3 is TGTGCCAGCAGTTACTCGTCTCTCGACACTGAAGCTTTCTTT. Translating it yields CASSYSSLDTEAFF.

This chain links TRBV11-1 with TRBJ2-7; D not resolved. The CDR3 extends over 14 amino acids. Germline V gene lookup returns CDR1 SGHAT and CDR2 FQDESV (reference sequence). With 1 base removed from V and 3 bases from J, the gap between germline ends came to 10 bases. The CDR3 sequence is CASSLGGPHYEQYF. CDR3 coding DNA: TGTGCCAGCAGCTTAGGTGGCCCGCACTACGAGCAGTACTTC. Full variable domain (remainder filled in from reference TRBV11-1 and TRBJ2-7): EAEVAQSPRYKITEKSQAVAFWCDPISGHATLYWYRQILGQGPELLVQFQDESVVDDSQLPKDRFSAERLKGVDSTLKIQPAELGDSAMYLCASSLGGPHYEQYFGPGTRLTVT.

This chain joins TRBV6-5 and TRBJ1-1, with D perhaps matching TRBD1 (6 bases). This CDR3 has 15 amino acids. Germline values: CDR1 MNHEY, CDR2 SVGAGI. Trimming removed 6 bases at V and 0 bases at J, with 14 bases between. CDR3 sequence reads: CASRKNRDMNTEAFF. Here the CDR3 DNA reads TGTGCCAGCAGGAAAAACAGGGATATGAACACTGAAGCTTTCTTT.

V usage is TRBV7-9 and J usage is TRBJ2-1; 7 bases line up with TRBD1. CDR3 length: 16 residues. Germline values: CDR1 SEHNR, CDR2 FQNEAQ (reference sequence). V shed 1 base and J 5 bases; nucleotides not matched to a gene: 8. The CDR3: CASSLVATGSNNEQFF. As DNA, the CDR3 is TGTGCCAGCAGCTTAGTAGCGACAGGGAGCAACAATGAGCAGTTCTTC.

The table lists this clone with a few counts. V and J are TRBV5-1 and TRBJ1-2, with 8 bases aligning to TRBD1. The CDR3 is made up of 13 amino acids. Looked up from germline, CDR1 is SGHRS and CDR2 is YFSETQ. V trimming: 4 bases; J trimming: 8 bases; junction bases outside the gene matches: 7. The DNA of the CDR3 is TGCGCCAGCAGCGGAGACAGGGGAGGAGGCTACACCTTC. Amino acids: CASSGDRGGGYTF.

V gene TRBV5-6 combines with J gene TRBJ1-1; TRBD1 is a possible D gene (6 bases). CDR3 size: 15 residues. Deletions cut 4 bases from V and 4 bases from J, with 17 bases between. Germline lookup yields CDR1 SGHDT and CDR2 YYEEEE. The CDR3 region has the DNA TGTGCCAGCAGCCCTCTACAGGGAAGGGGCACTGAAGCTTTCTTT. It yields the protein CASSPLQGRGTEAFF.

This clone showed up just once. The chain recombines TRBV6-5 with TRBJ1-4, with 8 bases fitting TRBD1. The germline V gene has CDR1 MNHEY and CDR2 SVGAGI. V was pared by 6 bases and J by 7 bases, with 10 bases of the junction left unmatched. The length of the CDR3 is 15 residues. The CDR3: CASSGTGYSGEKLFF. CDR3 DNA sequence: TGTGCCAGCAGCGGGACAGGATATTCGGGTGAAAAACTGTTTTTT.

This chain uses TRBV30 with TRBJ2-1; no clear D. Trimming left V 0 bases short and J 15 bases short, with 15 bases between. CDR3 length equals 12 residues. Germline-derived CDR1 and CDR2 are GTSNPN and SVGIG (reference sequence). CDR3 DNA: TGTGCCTGGAGTGTACGATCGGGTTCCAGGTTCTTC. Its translation is CAWSVRSGSRFF.

J is TRBJ1-5 and V is TRBV2; 10 bases align to TRBD1. Unmatched junction bases numbered 4, after V lost 4 bases and J lost 7 bases. CDR1 and CDR2 (germline): SNHLY, FYNNEI. This CDR3 spans 14 amino acids. CDR3 in DNA: TGTGCCAGCAGTGGCGGGACAGGGGAACAGCCCCAGCATTTT. Translation gives CASSGGTGEQPQHF.

This clone was picked up a small number of times. The rearrangement joins TRBV6-5 to TRBJ1-5; the D is unclear. The germline gives CDR1 MNHEY, CDR2 SVGAGI. V shed 6 bases and J shed 5 bases, with 11 bases lying between them. The CDR3 is made up of 13 amino acids. The CDR3 bases are TGTGCCAGCAGACCCACCCAGGATCAGCCCCAGCATTTT. This encodes CASRPTQDQPQHF.

The rearrangement links TRBV5-1 to TRBJ2-3; D is unresolved. The CDR3 spans 15 residues. The germline V gene encodes CDR1 SGHRS and CDR2 YFSETQ. V lost 0 bases and J lost 6, with 14 bases in between. CDR3 loop: CASSLGVTDPDTQYF. As DNA, the CDR3 is TGCGCCAGCAGCTTGGGAGTAACGGACCCGGATACGCAGTATTTT. Supplemented by reference TRBV5-1 and TRBJ2-3, the full variable domain reads KAGVTQTPRYLIKTRGQQVTLSCSPISGHRSVSWYQQTPGQGLQFLFEYFSETQRNKGNFPGRFSGRQFSNSRSEMNVSTLELGDSALYLCASSLGVTDPDTQYFGPGTRLTVL.

V gene TRBV7-9 combines with J gene TRBJ1-1, with 7 bases aligning to TRBD1. The CDR3 runs to 15 residues. CDR1 and CDR2 from the germline V gene are SEHNR and FQNEAQ (reference sequence). V shed 0 bases, J shed 1 base, and the junction held 2 bases outside the gene matches. CDR3 in DNA: TGTGCCAGCAGCTTAGCGACAGGGAGGAACACTGAAGCTTTCTTT. Translating it yields CASSLATGRNTEAFF.

The V and J genes are TRBV27 and TRBJ1-2; possibly TRBD1 for D (6 bases). This CDR3 region has 16 residues. Germline loops: CDR1 MNHEY, CDR2 SMNVEV (reference sequence). V was clipped by 7 bases and J by 7 bases, with 25 bases between them. CDR3 nucleotides: TGTGCCAGCACCGAATCTCCTAGGGGGGCCAGGGGTGGCTACACCTTC. Translated: CASTESPRGARGGYTF.

The V gene is TRBV7-2, the J gene TRBJ2-7; 14 bases match TRBD2. V lost 4 bases to trimming and J lost 4 bases; unmatched junction nucleotides: 3. The CDR3 has 15 residues. Germline CDR1 is SGHTA and CDR2 is FQGNSA. CDR3: CASSSRLAGGYEQYF. The CDR3 region has the DNA TGTGCCAGCAGCTCGAGACTAGCGGGAGGGTACGAGCAGTACTTC.

This clone has a single count. This rearrangement joins TRBV27 to TRBJ2-7, with TRBD1 identical over 11 bases. Germline CDR1 is MNHEY and CDR2 is SMNVEV (reference sequence). Trimming took 0 bases from V and 3 from J; bases not matched to a gene: 4. The CDR3 length is 16 residues. Here the CDR3 reads CASSLSIGTGGYEQYF. The DNA of the CDR3 is TGTGCCAGCAGTTTATCAATTGGGACAGGGGGCTACGAGCAGTACTTC.

The count of this clone is one. The chain carries TRBV9 and TRBJ2-1; D ambiguous. The V end was cut by 0 bases, the J end by 6 bases, with 13 bases between. This CDR3 region has 15 residues. Germline V lookup: CDR1 SGDLS, CDR2 YYNGEE. The CDR3 loop reads CASSVVSGLFNEQFF. The CDR3 DNA is TGTGCCAGCAGCGTAGTCTCCGGCCTCTTCAATGAGCAGTTCTTC. The full variable domain, rest sourced from reference TRBV9 and TRBJ2-1, is DSGVTQTPKHLITATGQRVTLRCSPRSGDLSVYWYQQSLDQGLQFLIQYYNGEERAKGNILERFSAQQFPDLHSELNLSSLELGDSALYFCASSVVSGLFNEQFFGPGTRLTVL.

This clone was observed a few times. The V gene is TRBV19, the J gene TRBJ2-3, with 14 bases matching TRBD2. Looked up from germline, CDR1 is LNHDA and CDR2 is SQIVND (reference sequence). With V trimmed by 6 bases and J by 3 bases, 14 bases remained unmatched. The CDR3 totals 19 residues. CDR3 amino acids: CASRGRLAGGPSGTDTQYF. The DNA for the CDR3 is TGTGCCAGTAGAGGACGACTAGCGGGAGGGCCTTCGGGGACAGATACGCAGTATTTT.

The chain joins TRBV18 to TRBJ2-3, with D possibly being TRBD2 (5 bases). V lost 2 bases to trimming and J lost 2 bases, with 11 bases between them. The germline gives CDR1 KGHSH, CDR2 LQKENI. CDR3 length: 15 residues. The CDR3 DNA is TGTGCCAGCTCACCAAGGACTGAGTCCACAGATACGCAGTATTTT. This codes for CASSPRTESTDTQYF.

The V gene is TRBV9, the J gene TRBJ2-7; no firm D call. This CDR3 has 14 residues. The V end was cut by 0 bases, the J end by 2 bases, with 9 bases between. Germline V lookup: CDR1 SGDLS, CDR2 YYNGEE. The CDR3 sequence is CASSVELQTYEQYF. CDR3 nucleotides: TGTGCCAGCAGCGTAGAACTCCAAACCTACGAGCAGTACTTC.

The chain recombines TRBV18 with TRBJ2-5; D is perhaps TRBD2 (6 bases). V was pared by 2 bases and J by 6 bases, with 16 bases between. The V gene's germline CDR1 is KGHSH and CDR2 LQKENI. This CDR3 spans 15 amino acids. CDR3 DNA sequence: TGTGCCAGCTCACCATGGGACTCACCCTGGAAGACCCAGTACTTC. It yields the protein CASSPWDSPWKTQYF.

The count of this clone is one. The chain recombines TRBV27 with TRBJ1-2, with D hard to call. CDR1 is MNHEY and CDR2 is SMNVEV in the germline V gene (reference sequence). The CDR3 is 13 residues long. With 6 bases removed from V and 2 bases from J, the gap between germline ends came to 10 bases. The CDR3 nucleotides read TGTGCCAGCAGCCCCCAGATAAACTATGGCTACACCTTC. This sequence encodes CASSPQINYGYTF.

CDR3 DNA sequence: TGTGCCACCAGCAGATCCCCAATCCCACTAGGTTTGGCCTACGAGCAGTACTTC. Amino acids: CATSRSPIPLGLAYEQYF. The chain joins TRBV15 to TRBJ2-7; possible D gene TRBD2, 5 bases. From germline, CDR1 is LNHNV and CDR2 YYDKDF (reference sequence). V was trimmed by 2 bases and J by 2 bases, leaving 22 bases between them. CDR3 length: 18 amino acids.

This chain uses TRBV7-6 with TRBJ1-6; D possibly corresponds to TRBD1 (6 bases). The CDR3 runs 15 residues. V lost 0 bases, J lost 9 bases, and 12 bases lay in between. Germline assignment: CDR1 SGHVS and CDR2 FNYEAQ. CDR3 residues: CASSLAVGGISPLHF. DNA of the CDR3: TGTGCCAGCAGCTTAGCGGTCGGGGGCATTTCACCCCTCCACTTT.

The chain combines TRBV7-9 with TRBJ2-1, with D possibly matching TRBD2 (5 bases). The CDR3 spans 15 residues. Trimming removed 1 base from V and 8 bases from J, with 15 bases in between. Per the germline V gene, CDR1 is SEHNR and CDR2 is FQNEAQ (reference sequence). The CDR3 DNA follows: TGTGCCAGCAGCTTAGTTACCGGGAAAGAGGATGAGCAGTTCTTC. Its translation is CASSLVTGKEDEQFF.

The gene calls are TRBV7-2 and TRBJ2-3; 9 positions match TRBD2. The ends lost 7 bases at V and 6 bases at J; junction bases unmatched: 11. Germline V gene sequence: CDR1 SGHTA, CDR2 FQGNSA. CDR3 length: 15 amino acids. CDR3 loop: CASTKSQRGDDTQYF. The CDR3 region has the DNA TGTGCCAGCACTAAGTCCCAGCGGGGGGACGATACGCAGTATTTT.

The gene calls are TRBV4-3 and TRBJ1-4; D is perhaps TRBD1 (6 bases). V was cut by 3 bases and J by 10 bases, with 15 bases left in between. The CDR3 totals 14 residues. Germline V gives CDR1 LGHNA, CDR2 YSLEER. CDR3 region: CASSHLGGAGKLFF. In DNA form, the CDR3 reads TGCGCCAGCAGCCATCTCGGGGGCGCGGGAAAACTGTTTTTT.